The 32 T cell receptor beta chains presented below share a single source sample, sequenced in a study of regulatory T cells in long-lasting Graves disease. Time point defined: persistent/refractory GD, antithyroid drugs over 5 years with positive TRAb. RNA extracted from PBMCs served as the sequencing template. According to the study, TCR beta libraries were built with iRepertoire HTBI primers and CDR3-region Arm-PCR. TCRdb passed the multiplex PCR reads through MiXCR, listing each CDR3 protein once. The sample yields some 440,000 distinct CDR3 sequences, around 20% seen once. The starting material was peripheral blood mononuclear cells (PBMCs), obtained when the disease was refractory, from a patient treated with antithyroid drugs. Receptor source: a female donor with Graves disease.

At least ten counts were recorded for this clonotype. The rearrangement uses TRBV6-2 or TRBV6-3 and TRBJ1-1; D remains unclear. Trimming pared 2 bases from V and 4 bases from J, leaving 8 bases between. The CDR3 totals 13 residues. Per germline, CDR1 MNHEY and CDR2 SVGEGT. CDR3 DNA sequence: TGTGCCAGCAGTTACGGCCTTTCCACTGAAGCTTTCTTT. Translating it yields CASSYGLSTEAFF.

This clonotype was detected many times. The V gene is TRBV2, the J gene TRBJ1-1, with unresolved D. The length of the CDR3 is 16 residues. Germline V gene lookup returns CDR1 SNHLY and CDR2 FYNNEI. Trimming took 0 bases from V and 0 from J, leaving 11 bases between them. CDR3 nucleotide sequence: TGTGCCAGCAGTGAAGCAACTGATTACATGAACACTGAAGCTTTCTTT. This translates into CASSEATDYMNTEAFF.

This clonotype has ten or more counts. The chain combines TRBV28 with TRBJ1-2; D uncertain. The V gene's germline CDR1 is MDHEN and CDR2 SYDVKM. V lost 5 bases, J lost 3 bases, and 13 bases lay in between. The CDR3 covers 14 residues. In DNA form, the CDR3 reads TGTGCCAGCAGTCCCTCTGCCAGCCACTATGGCTACACCTTC. It is translated as CASSPSASHYGYTF.

Many counts were recorded for this clonotype. The chain joins TRBV7-9 to TRBJ1-4, with 9 bases that match TRBD1. This CDR3 region has 15 residues. The ends lost 0 bases at V and 8 bases at J; junction bases unmatched: 4. Germline lookup yields CDR1 SEHNR and CDR2 FQNEAQ (reference sequence). CDR3 loop: CASSLAGTGKEKLFF. The CDR3 DNA reads TGTGCCAGCAGCTTAGCGGGGACAGGGAAGGAAAAACTGTTTTTT.

The chain links TRBV25-1 to TRBJ2-5; tentative D call: TRBD2 (6 bases). The CDR3 sequence is 14 residues long. V lost 4 bases to trimming and J lost 4 bases, with 13 bases between them. Germline CDR1 reads MGHDK; CDR2 reads SYGVNS. The CDR3 nucleotides read TGTGCCAGCAGTGTTCTTACGGGGGTAGAGACCCAGTACTTC. Residues: CASSVLTGVETQYF.

The V gene is TRBV6-1, the J gene TRBJ2-1, with a possible D match to TRBD2 (6 bases). This CDR3 contains 14 residues. Germline V gene data show CDR1 as MNHNS and CDR2 as SASEGT. Trimming shortened V by 6 bases and J by 3 bases, and 12 bases separated the two germline ends. The CDR3 DNA is TGTGCCAGCAGACCATCCGGGAGCTACAATGAGCAGTTCTTC. Translating it yields CASRPSGSYNEQFF.

The chain uses TRBV29-1 and TRBJ2-5; 10 nucleotides align to TRBD2. In germline, CDR1 is SQVTM, CDR2 ANQGSEA. The trim removed 2 bases at V and 5 bases at J, leaving 8 bases unmatched. This CDR3 spans 15 amino acids. The CDR3 DNA reads as TGCAGCGTTGAATATCTAGCGGGAGTCAGGGAGACCCAGTACTTC. Its protein is CSVEYLAGVRETQYF.

This clonotype was detected only a few times. V and J are TRBV29-1 and TRBJ1-3; D is undetermined. Germline CDR1 reads SQVTM; CDR2 reads ANQGSEA. Trimming took off 1 base at V and 4 bases at J, with 17 bases between the two ends. This CDR3 is 16 amino acids long. The DNA for the CDR3 is TGCAGCGTTGAAGGTATCGCGATTGAGTCGGGAAACACCATATATTTT. This translates into CSVEGIAIESGNTIYF.

The chain carries TRBV30 and TRBJ1-1; 7 bases agree with TRBD1. This CDR3 spans 13 amino acids. Trimming at V came to 4 bases and at J to 2 bases, leaving 4 bases not matched to a gene. Per the germline V gene, CDR1 is GTSNPN and CDR2 is SVGIG (reference sequence). CDR3: CAWMRDSNTEAFF. DNA of the CDR3: TGTGCCTGGATGCGGGACAGTAACACTGAAGCTTTCTTT.

This clonotype came up many times. The chain carries TRBV28 and TRBJ1-5; no clear D gene. V shed 3 bases and J shed 2 bases, with 5 bases lying between them. This CDR3 has 13 residues. Germline lookup yields CDR1 MDHEN and CDR2 SYDVKM. CDR3 in DNA: TGTGCCAGCAGTTTTCTTGGCAATCAGCCCCAGCATTTT. It encodes CASSFLGNQPQHF.

This clonotype occurred many times. This chain connects TRBV28 to TRBJ2-2; TRBD1 is a possible D gene (6 bases). CDR3 length equals 14 residues. Per germline, CDR1 MDHEN and CDR2 SYDVKM. V was pared by 7 bases and J by 4 bases, with 13 bases between. The CDR3 protein is CASTRQASTGELFF. CDR3 sequence (DNA): TGTGCCAGCACCCGACAGGCGAGCACCGGGGAGCTGTTTTTT.

The gene calls are TRBV4-2 and TRBJ2-2; D is perhaps TRBD1 (6 bases). This CDR3 has 18 residues. V was trimmed by 4 bases and J by 4 bases, leaving 22 bases between them. Germline V lookup: CDR1 LGHNA, CDR2 YNFKEQ. CDR3 coding DNA: TGTGCCAGCAGCCGAGTTACAGGGTTCGGGTCGGGCACCGGGGAGCTGTTTTTT. Encoded protein: CASSRVTGFGSGTGELFF.

The sample holds a few counts of this clonotype. The chain is built from TRBV5-6 and TRBJ1-2; maybe TRBD1 (5 bases). Germline CDR1 reads SGHDT; CDR2 reads YYEEEE. The V and J ends lost 3 bases and 3 bases respectively, with 12 bases between them. The CDR3 has 14 amino acids. CDR3 in amino acids: CASSSRREDYGYTF. In nucleotides, the CDR3 is TGTGCCAGCAGCTCCCGCAGGGAAGACTATGGCTACACCTTC.

This clonotype was detected only a few times. DNA of the CDR3: TGCAGTGCTAGAGTGGCAGCGGGTGAGACCCCCGGAGACTACGAGCAGTACTTC. As protein: CSARVAAGETPGDYEQYF. The chain uses TRBV20-1 and TRBJ2-7; D may be TRBD2 (6 bases). The CDR3 length is 18 residues. The germline V gene has CDR1 DFQATT and CDR2 SNEGSKA (reference sequence). V shed 1 base and J shed 3 bases, with 25 bases lying between them.

V gene TRBV10-3 combines with J gene TRBJ2-3; the D is unclear. The CDR3 loop spans 15 amino acids. Per germline, CDR1 ENHRY and CDR2 SYGVKD. V was trimmed by 2 bases and J by 9 bases, leaving 18 bases between them. CDR3 protein: CAISEALGLSSTQYF. In nucleotides, the CDR3 is TGTGCCATCAGTGAGGCCCTAGGGCTGAGTTCAACGCAGTATTTT.

Points on this clonotype: This could be a read error, since a much larger clone is one nucleotide away. This chain joins TRBV28 and TRBJ2-4; D is unclear. The V end lost 7 bases, the J end lost 8 bases, and 15 bases lay between the germline ends. The CDR3 has 13 amino acids. The germline CDR1 and CDR2 sequences are MDHEN and SYDVKM. CDR3 sequence reads: CASTPSNPDIQYF. The CDR3 DNA reads TGTGCCAGCACCCCGTCGAACCCAGACATTCAGTACTTC.

This clonotype was counted only a few times. The chain combines TRBV7-2 with TRBJ1-6; a possible D gene is TRBD1 (5 bases). This CDR3 comprises 14 residues. Per the germline V gene, CDR1 is SGHTA and CDR2 is FQGNSA. Between the trimmed V and J ends, which lost 1 base and 9 bases, there was a span of 10 bases. The CDR3 protein is CASSLGGVPSPLHF. The CDR3 coding sequence is TGTGCCAGCAGCTTAGGGGGGGTACCTTCACCCCTCCACTTT.

This clonotype was observed a handful of times. The chain employs TRBV9 and TRBJ2-7; TRBD2 agrees at 7 bases. The J segment lost 6 bases and the V segment lost 0 bases, leaving 12 bases of the junction unmatched. The CDR3 sequence is 16 residues long. Germline-derived CDR1 and CDR2 are SGDLS and YYNGEE. CDR3 residues: CASSVEVEAGVGEQYF. CDR3 nucleotides: TGTGCCAGCAGCGTAGAGGTGGAGGCGGGAGTTGGCGAGCAGTACTTC.

This clonotype was detected many times. V is TRBV29-1 and J is TRBJ2-7; the D gene is possibly TRBD1 (6 bases). Trimming cost V 4 bases and J 2 bases, with 15 bases left between them. This CDR3 region has 14 residues. From germline, CDR1 is SQVTM and CDR2 ANQGSEA. In nucleotides, the CDR3 is TGCAGCGTTGTCGATCCCAGGGGCACCTACGAGCAGTACTTC. Amino acid sequence: CSVVDPRGTYEQYF.

The rearrangement joins TRBV18 to TRBJ2-5; TRBD2 is a possible D gene (6 bases). In germline, CDR1 is KGHSH, CDR2 LQKENI. Trimming left V 2 bases short and J 7 bases short, with 17 bases between. The CDR3 contains 15 residues. CDR3 DNA sequence: TGTGCCAGCTCACCAGGAATAGCGGAATTAGGGACCCAGTACTTC. The encoded protein is CASSPGIAELGTQYF.

The chain links TRBV19 to TRBJ2-1, with TRBD2 identical over 7 bases. The CDR3 length is 16 residues. The V segment lost 5 bases and the J segment 4 bases; nucleotides outside the gene matches: 11. Germline V CDR1 and CDR2: LNHDA, SQIVND (reference sequence). DNA of the CDR3: TGTGCCAGTAGTCCTAGGAGCGGGGCGATATACAATGAGCAGTTCTTC. Translated, it gives CASSPRSGAIYNEQFF.

At least ten counts were recorded for this clonotype. V and J are TRBV12-3 or TRBV12-4 and TRBJ2-7; 11 nucleotides match TRBD1. V lost 4 bases and J lost 2; bases outside the gene matches: 4. This CDR3 has 15 amino acids. In DNA, the CDR3 is TGTGCCAGCAGTTCGCCGGGACAGGGGGCCTACGAGCAGTACTTC. Residues: CASSSPGQGAYEQYF.

There are a few counts of this clonotype. The rearrangement links TRBV24-1 to TRBJ2-2; unclear D gene. The CDR3 extends over 12 amino acids. V lost 3 bases and J lost 4, with 2 bases in between. Germline CDR1 KGHDR, CDR2 SFDVKD. The CDR3, as DNA: TGTGCCACCAGTGATGCCACCGGGGAGCTGTTTTTT. Amino acid sequence: CATSDATGELFF.

The V call is TRBV4-2, the J call TRBJ2-2; 11 nucleotides match TRBD2. The CDR3 sequence is 21 residues long. Per the germline V gene, CDR1 is LGHNA and CDR2 is YNFKEQ. V lost 0 bases, J lost 4 bases, and 16 bases stayed unmatched. DNA for the CDR3: TGTGCCAGCAGCCAAGAGGTACCGGGACTAGCGGATCGCGTCGGCACCGGGGAGCTGTTTTTT. This translates into CASSQEVPGLADRVGTGELFF.

This rearrangement joins TRBV29-1 to TRBJ2-1, with a possible D match to TRBD2 (6 bases). CDR1 and CDR2 (germline): SQVTM, ANQGSEA. CDR3 length: 14 amino acids. V was clipped by 4 bases and J by 0 bases, with 10 bases between them. The CDR3 DNA sequence: TGCAGCGTTGGTCTCGGGAGCTCCTACAATGAGCAGTTCTTC. Translating it yields CSVGLGSSYNEQFF.

The sample holds many counts of this clonotype. The chain employs TRBV6-1 and TRBJ1-5, with D perhaps TRBD1 (6 bases). Germline V gene lookup returns CDR1 MNHNS and CDR2 SASEGT. Trimming took 5 bases from V and 3 from J, leaving 11 bases between them. The CDR3 has 14 amino acids. CDR3 region: CASSQTGNNQPQHF. The DNA of the CDR3 is TGTGCCAGCAGTCAAACAGGGAACAATCAGCCCCAGCATTTT.

The rearrangement uses TRBV20-1 and TRBJ2-7; D is ambiguous. This CDR3 is built from 12 residues. V lost 8 bases, J lost 6 bases, and 17 bases lay in between. The germline gives CDR1 DFQATT, CDR2 SNEGSKA (reference sequence). CDR3: CSCLTGTPEQYF. As DNA, the CDR3 is TGCAGTTGCTTAACGGGCACCCCCGAGCAGTACTTC.

This clonotype was detected ten times or more. V and J are TRBV3-1 and TRBJ1-5; TRBD1 matches at 9 bases. Germline V CDR1 and CDR2: LGHDT, YNNKEL (reference sequence). The CDR3 is 15 amino acids. Trimming at V came to 2 bases and at J to 6 bases, leaving 5 bases not matched to a gene. CDR3 coding DNA: TGTGCCAGCAGCCAAACAGGGGGCGGGGGTCAGCCCCAGCATTTT. Translated: CASSQTGGGGQPQHF.

This clonotype was detected many times. The gene calls are TRBV6-1 and TRBJ2-5; D may be TRBD2 (6 bases). Trimming cost V 5 bases and J 7 bases, with 14 bases left between them. The CDR3 totals 13 residues. Germline V gives CDR1 MNHNS, CDR2 SASEGT. The CDR3 DNA follows: TGTGCCAGCAGTCCTCCGGGACTCCTGACCCAGTACTTC. Its protein is CASSPPGLLTQYF.

Remarks on this clonotype: This clone may be a read error of a much larger clone one base away. CDR3 sequence reads: CASGPLIRGTEAFF. DNA for the CDR3: TGTGCCAGCGGTCCCCTTATAAGGGGCACTGAAGCTTTCTTT. V and J are TRBV6-2 or TRBV6-3 and TRBJ1-1; maybe TRBD1 (5 bases). The germline V gene encodes CDR1 MNHEY and CDR2 SVGEGT. Trimming cost V 8 bases and J 4 bases, with 17 bases left between them. The CDR3 spans 14 residues.

This clonotype was seen at least ten times. This chain links TRBV2 with TRBJ2-2, with 9 nucleotides matching TRBD2. V was clipped by 1 base and J by 0 bases; unmatched bases: 3. CDR1 SNHLY and CDR2 FYNNEI come from the germline V gene. The CDR3 length is 17 residues. This CDR3 is CASSEDSGRPNTGELFF. The DNA of the CDR3 is TGTGCCAGCAGTGAAGATAGCGGGAGACCGAACACCGGGGAGCTGTTTTTT.

The chain carries TRBV20-1 and TRBJ2-7; 7 bases match TRBD1. Per the germline V gene, CDR1 is DFQATT and CDR2 is SNEGSKA (reference sequence). V lost 4 bases to trimming and J lost 3 bases; unmatched junction nucleotides: 12. The CDR3 is made up of 15 amino acids. The CDR3, as DNA: TGCAGTGCTATGGCCGACCCGGGACAGCACTACGAGCAGTACTTC. It yields the protein CSAMADPGQHYEQYF.